The T cell receptor beta chain described here comes from a study of OX40 agonist ivuxolimab in advanced cancers. About the study: Earlier anti-PD-1, anti-PD-L1 or anti-CTLA-4 therapy was permitted; roughly 40% had received some.

The data were produced by immunoSEQ multiplex PCR, yet TCRdb's version contains in-frame clones alone and is incomplete. Altogether approximately 99,000 clones are present, around 94% being singletons, with the ten largest covering around 0.17%. In germline, CDR1 is SQVTM, CDR2 ANQGSEA. The V gene lost 3 bases and the J gene lost 7 bases, with 16 bases spanning the gap. The CDR3 totals 14 residues. Excluded were patients having autoimmune disease history or systemic immunosuppression. J is TRBJ1-3 and V is TRBV29-1; D call uncertain. The TCR comes from an adult with an advanced solid tumor such as melanoma, head and neck, liver or kidney cancer. This specimen consisted of CD4+ or CD8+ T cells sorted from blood, obtained in a trial of the OX40 agonist ivuxolimab. The CDR3 here is CSVDGAPGRNTIYF. CDR3 coding DNA: TGCAGCGTTGACGGAGCGCCGGGGAGGAACACCATATATTTT.